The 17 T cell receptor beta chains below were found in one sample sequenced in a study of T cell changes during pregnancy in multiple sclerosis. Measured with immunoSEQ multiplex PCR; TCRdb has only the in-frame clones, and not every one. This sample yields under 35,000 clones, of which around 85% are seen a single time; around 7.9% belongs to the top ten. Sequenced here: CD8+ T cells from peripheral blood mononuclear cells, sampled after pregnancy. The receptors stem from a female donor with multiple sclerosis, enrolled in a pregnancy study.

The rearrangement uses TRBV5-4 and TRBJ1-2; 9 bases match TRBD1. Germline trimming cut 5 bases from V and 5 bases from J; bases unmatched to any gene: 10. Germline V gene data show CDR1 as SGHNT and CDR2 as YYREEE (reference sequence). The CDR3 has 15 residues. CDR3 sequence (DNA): TGTGCCAGCAGTTGGGGCCGGGACAGGGCGTATGGCTACACCTTC. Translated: CASSWGRDRAYGYTF.

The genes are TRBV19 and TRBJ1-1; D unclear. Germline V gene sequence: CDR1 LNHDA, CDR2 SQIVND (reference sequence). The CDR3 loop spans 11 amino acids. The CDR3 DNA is TGTCTACCGAGGCGATACACTGAAGCTTTCTTT. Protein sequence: CLPRRYTEAFF.

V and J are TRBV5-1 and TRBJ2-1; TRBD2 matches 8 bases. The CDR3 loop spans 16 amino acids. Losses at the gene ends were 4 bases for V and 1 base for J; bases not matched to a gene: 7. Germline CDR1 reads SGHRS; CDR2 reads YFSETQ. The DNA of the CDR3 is TGCGCCAGCAGCGCCTCCCCTAGCGGGTCCTACAATGAGCAGTTCTTC. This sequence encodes CASSASPSGSYNEQFF.

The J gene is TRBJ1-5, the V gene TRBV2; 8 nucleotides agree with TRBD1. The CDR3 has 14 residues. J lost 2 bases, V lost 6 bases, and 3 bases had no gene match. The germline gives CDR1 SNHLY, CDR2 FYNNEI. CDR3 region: CASRSGQGNQPQHF. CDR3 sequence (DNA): TGTGCCAGCAGATCGGGACAGGGCAATCAGCCCCAGCATTTT.

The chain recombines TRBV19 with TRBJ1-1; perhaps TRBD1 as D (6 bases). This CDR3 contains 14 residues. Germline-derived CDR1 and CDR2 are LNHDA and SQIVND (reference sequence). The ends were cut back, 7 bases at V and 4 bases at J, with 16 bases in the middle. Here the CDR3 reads CASTPDRYRTEAFF. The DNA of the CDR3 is TGTGCCAGTACCCCGGACAGATACCGCACTGAAGCTTTCTTT.

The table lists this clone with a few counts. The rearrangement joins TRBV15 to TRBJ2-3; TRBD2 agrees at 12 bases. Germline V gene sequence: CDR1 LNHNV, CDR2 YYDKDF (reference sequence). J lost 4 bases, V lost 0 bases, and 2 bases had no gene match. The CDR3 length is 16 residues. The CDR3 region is CATSRDLAGGPDTQYF. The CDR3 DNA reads TGTGCCACCAGCAGAGATCTAGCGGGGGGGCCAGATACGCAGTATTTT. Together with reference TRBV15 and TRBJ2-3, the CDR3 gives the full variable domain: DAMVIQNPRYQVTQFGKPVTLSCSQTLNHNVMYWYQQKSSQAPKLLFHYYDKDFNNEADTPDNFQSRRPNTSFCFLDIRSPGLGDTAMYLCATSRDLAGGPDTQYFGPGTRLTVL.

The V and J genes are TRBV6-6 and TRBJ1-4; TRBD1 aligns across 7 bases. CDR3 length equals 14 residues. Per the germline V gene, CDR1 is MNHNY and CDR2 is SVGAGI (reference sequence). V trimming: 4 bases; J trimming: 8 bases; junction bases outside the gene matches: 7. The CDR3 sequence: CASSSTGAWEKLFF. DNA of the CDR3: TGTGCCAGCAGTTCTACAGGGGCGTGGGAAAAACTGTTTTTT.

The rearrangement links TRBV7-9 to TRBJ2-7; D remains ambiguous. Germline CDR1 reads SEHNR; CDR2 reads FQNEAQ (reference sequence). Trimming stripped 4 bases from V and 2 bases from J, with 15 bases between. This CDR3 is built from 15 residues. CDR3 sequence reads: CASSSGPYVPYEQYF. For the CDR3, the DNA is TGTGCCAGCAGCTCCGGTCCTTACGTCCCCTACGAGCAGTACTTC.

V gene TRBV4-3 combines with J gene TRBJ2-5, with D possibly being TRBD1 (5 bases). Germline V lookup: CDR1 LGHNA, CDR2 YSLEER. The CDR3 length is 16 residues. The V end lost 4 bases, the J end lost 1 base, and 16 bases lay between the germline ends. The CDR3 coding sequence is TGCGCCAGCAGCCCCGGCCTAAGACAGTCCCAAGAGACCCAGTACTTC. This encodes CASSPGLRQSQETQYF.

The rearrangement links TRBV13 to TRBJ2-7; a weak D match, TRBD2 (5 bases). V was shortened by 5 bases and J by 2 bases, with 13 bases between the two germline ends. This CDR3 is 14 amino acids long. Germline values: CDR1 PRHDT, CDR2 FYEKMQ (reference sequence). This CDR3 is CASSDSANPYEQYF. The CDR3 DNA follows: TGTGCCAGCAGCGATAGCGCAAACCCCTACGAGCAGTACTTC.

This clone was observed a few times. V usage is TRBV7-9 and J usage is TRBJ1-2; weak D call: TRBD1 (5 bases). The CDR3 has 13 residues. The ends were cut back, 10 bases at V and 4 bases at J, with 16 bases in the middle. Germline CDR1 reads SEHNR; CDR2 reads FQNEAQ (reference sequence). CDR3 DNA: TGTGCCACCATTCCAGGGTTGGCCTATGGCTACACCTTC. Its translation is CATIPGLAYGYTF.

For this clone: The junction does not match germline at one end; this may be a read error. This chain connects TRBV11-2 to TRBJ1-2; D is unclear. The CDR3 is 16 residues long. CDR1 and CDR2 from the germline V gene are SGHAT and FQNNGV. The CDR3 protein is CASSLGTAPLNYGYTF. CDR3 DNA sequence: TGTGCCAGCAGTTTAGGAACAGCCCCTCTAAACTATGGCTACACCTTC.

This chain's CDR3 is CASSLQVPRYNEQFF. The CDR3 DNA reads as TGCGCCAGCAGCCTTCAGGTCCCCCGATACAATGAGCAGTTCTTC. The rearrangement joins TRBV4-1 to TRBJ2-1; no definite D call. Germline V gene data show CDR1 as MGHRA and CDR2 as YSYEKL. Trimming pared 4 bases from V and 4 bases from J, leaving 14 bases between. This CDR3 spans 15 amino acids.

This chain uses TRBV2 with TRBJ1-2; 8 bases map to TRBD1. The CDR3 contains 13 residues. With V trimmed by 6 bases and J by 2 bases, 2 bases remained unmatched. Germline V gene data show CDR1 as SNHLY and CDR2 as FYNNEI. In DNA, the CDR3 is TGTGCCAGCAGGAGGACAGGGAACTATGGCTACACCTTC. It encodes CASRRTGNYGYTF.

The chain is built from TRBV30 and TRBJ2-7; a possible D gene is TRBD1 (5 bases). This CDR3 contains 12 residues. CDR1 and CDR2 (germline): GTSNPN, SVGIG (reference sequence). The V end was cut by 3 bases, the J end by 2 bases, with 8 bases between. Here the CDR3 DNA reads TGTGCCTGGAGCCAGGGTCCCTACGAGCAGTACTTC. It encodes CAWSQGPYEQYF.

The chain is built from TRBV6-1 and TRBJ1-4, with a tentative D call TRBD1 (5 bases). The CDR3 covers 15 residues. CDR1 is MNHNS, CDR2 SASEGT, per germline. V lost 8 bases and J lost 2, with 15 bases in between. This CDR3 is CASATGPATNEKLFF. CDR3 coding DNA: TGTGCCAGCGCAACAGGCCCTGCGACTAATGAAAAACTGTTTTTT.

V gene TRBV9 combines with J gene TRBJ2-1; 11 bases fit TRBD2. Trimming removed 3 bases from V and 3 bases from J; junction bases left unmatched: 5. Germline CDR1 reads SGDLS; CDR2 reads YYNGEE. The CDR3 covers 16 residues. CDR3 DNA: TGTGCCAGCAGCGCCCTTAGCGGGGGGGTCTACAATGAGCAGTTCTTC. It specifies CASSALSGGVYNEQFF.